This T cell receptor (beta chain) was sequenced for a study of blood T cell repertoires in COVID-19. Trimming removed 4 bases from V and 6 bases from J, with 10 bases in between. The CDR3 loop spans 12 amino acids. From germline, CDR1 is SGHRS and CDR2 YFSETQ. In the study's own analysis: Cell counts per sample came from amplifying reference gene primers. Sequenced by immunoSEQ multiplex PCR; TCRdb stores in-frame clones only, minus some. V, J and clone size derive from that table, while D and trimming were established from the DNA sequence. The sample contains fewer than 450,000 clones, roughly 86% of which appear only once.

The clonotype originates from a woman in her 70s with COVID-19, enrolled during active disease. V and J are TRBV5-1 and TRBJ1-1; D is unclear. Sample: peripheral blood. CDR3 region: CASSDERAEAFF. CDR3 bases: TGCGCCAGCAGCGACGAGCGGGCTGAAGCTTTCTTT.